The entry below describes one T cell receptor (beta chain). Its antigen is not yet known. No qualities accompany the bases; no much larger clone lies one base away. These data originate in a study of beta chain features in type 1 diabetes (dated by TCRdb to the late 2010s). In the study overall: Mean age, gender distribution, total cell number and subset yield were not different between patients and healthy donors. A total of roughly 110 million sorted cells were examined across all samples, and the number of cells per subset was strongly correlated with RNA yield. The study compared the TCRB repertoires of sorted circulating CD4+ T cell subsets in recently diagnosed type 1 diabetes patients with those in matched healthy donors. Whereas all 30 or so donors provided naive and central memory subsets, regulatory and stem cell-like memory subsets were isolated from just 8 patients and about eight healthy donors. The paper as a whole reports these results and caveats: Fewer insertions and more nucleotide deletions at VDJ recombination sites were observed in patients with type 1 diabetes, implying thymic rearrangement abnormalities. In all four CD4+ subsets, TCRB CDR3 length was moderately but significantly shorter in type 1 diabetes patients. Because small numbers of individuals were included in the HLA sub-analyses, any influence of HLA type on TCRB rearrangement was left unresolved. The naive, central memory and regulatory TCRB repertoires appeared to resemble one another more closely among patients than among healthy donors. Shorter templates might have been favored by PCR, but patient and control samples were amplified and corrected together, so both groups would have been affected equally by any skew. Because cDNA was sequenced instead of genomic DNA, highly expressing activated cells could be over-represented, though the groups showed no difference in activation or CD3 levels.

Each donor gave one peripheral blood draw, averaging approximately 0.11 L, which was collected into heparinised tubes. A BD FACSAria II and a panel including CD45RO, CCR7, CD25, CD127, CD95 and CD27 were used to sort naive, central memory, regulatory and stem cell-like memory CD4+ T cells. A purity above 98% was achieved for all sorted populations. Right away, PBMCs were isolated by Lymphoprep density gradient centrifugation and were stained directly, with no culture step. So that batch effects would be minimized, each experiment stained and sorted samples in pairs, pairing one healthy donor with one patient. Including cysteine and phenylalanine, the CDR3 has 15 amino acids. The kept DNA is CDR3 alone, 45 bases in frame from the first base. CDR1 and CDR2, per the germline V gene (reference sequence), are MNHNY and SVGAGI. Trimming takes 2 bases from V and 4 bases from J, and the germline ends sit 12 bases apart.

All of the isolated RNA was reverse transcribed with the High Capacity cDNA Reverse Transcription Kit, so expressed TCRB transcripts were sequenced. Naive, central memory and regulatory T cell samples underwent deep immunoSEQ sequencing, averaging approximately 3.5 million total reads per sample. After sorted cells were lysed in RLT buffer, RNA was extracted with DNase-treated RNeasy Micro or Mini kits, with the choice depending on cell number. To prevent cross-contamination, each cell subset was processed individually, whereas patient and healthy donor samples were processed jointly. TCRB sequences were amplified from cDNA with the immunoSEQ multiplex PCR, producing 87-bp fragments spanning the CDR3 region. Sequencing of the amplicons was done on the Illumina HiSeq platform. For the original study's pipeline: PCR bias was computationally corrected using synthetic template baselines, reads within Hamming distance 2 were collapsed, and singletons that could not be merged were discarded. Reads were aligned to IMGT to assign V, D and J genes, CDR3 length, and insertions or deletions at six rearrangement sites. Within each subset, clonotype counts were normalized to the number of sorted cells before true diversity and Gini coefficients were calculated with the tcR R package. The overlap coefficient, calculated on TCRB nucleotide sequences, was used to quantify repertoire sharing. Sourced from immuneACCESS, this table was stored by TCRdb with only in-frame sequences that have V and J called. A share of the clones is absent; for the studies checked, an unresolved V gene accounts for under half, and the remainder has no known explanation. V and J calls and clone size follow that table, whereas D and trimming were derived from the DNA. The sample table holds about 160,000 clones, of which about 8% were seen once. 0.94% of the sample is taken by the ten largest.

In this chain, TRBV6-6 is recombined with TRBJ1-5; there is no confident call for the D gene. The TCR originated in a woman between 40 and 55 years old with type 1 diabetes. Material: central memory CD4+ T cells from blood. The nucleotides are TGTGCCAGCAGTTACCCCGGGAGAGGAAATCAGCCCCAGCATTTT. It is translated as CASSYPGRGNQPQHF.